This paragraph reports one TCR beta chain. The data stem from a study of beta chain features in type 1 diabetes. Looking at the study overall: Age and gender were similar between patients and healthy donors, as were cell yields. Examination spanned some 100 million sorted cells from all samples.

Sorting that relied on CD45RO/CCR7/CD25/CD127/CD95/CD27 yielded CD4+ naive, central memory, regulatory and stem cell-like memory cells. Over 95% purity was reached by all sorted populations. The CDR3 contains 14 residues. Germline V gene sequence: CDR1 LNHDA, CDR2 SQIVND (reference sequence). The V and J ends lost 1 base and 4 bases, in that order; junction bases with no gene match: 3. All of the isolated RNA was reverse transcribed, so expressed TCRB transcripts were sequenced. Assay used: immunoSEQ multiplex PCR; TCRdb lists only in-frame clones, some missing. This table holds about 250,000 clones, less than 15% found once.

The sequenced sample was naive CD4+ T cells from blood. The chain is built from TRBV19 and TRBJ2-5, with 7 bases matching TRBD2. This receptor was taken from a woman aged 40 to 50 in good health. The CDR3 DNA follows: TGTGCCAGTAGTATAGTCTGGGGGGGAGAGACCCAGTACTTC. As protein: CASSIVWGGETQYF.